This T cell receptor beta chain was profiled in a study of CD8+CD57+ T cells in acquired aplastic anemia. Study as a whole: DNA from sorted CD4+ and CD8+ cells averaged approximately 2.9 ug.

Trimming pared 4 bases from V and 6 bases from J, leaving 9 bases between. The germline V gene encodes CDR1 MGHDK and CDR2 SYGVNS. There are 12 residues in the CDR3. There are a few counts of this clonotype. Both TCR beta VDJ combination and CDR3 sequence profiling were carried out. Genomic DNA was the template for this profiling. TCRdb itself ran the reads through MiXCR, one entry per CDR3 protein. The sample gives approximately 380,000 distinct CDR3 sequences, roughly 64% of which show up once; around 4% is in the top ten. The source material was sorted CD4+, CD8+, or CD8+CD57+ T cells (not recorded which) from PBMCs. The TCR comes from a human donor in good health, serving as a control. The chain joins TRBV25-1 to TRBJ1-2; D remains ambiguous. The CDR3 bases are TGTGCCAGCAGTGGCCGCGCGAATGGCTACACCTTC. It codes for CASSGRANGYTF.